A single TCR beta chain is shown here with its context. Its antigen is unidentified. The germline gives CDR1 LNHDA, CDR2 SQIVND (reference sequence). Trimming stripped 6 bases from V and 4 bases from J, with 13 bases between. The CDR3 totals 14 residues. The record originates from a study of cytomegalovirus exposure and HLA in healthy donors. The wider study: In an earlier analysis, around 100 million unique TCR beta sequences were found from 150 million to 200 million T cells. Whole-study results and caveats: A later analysis revealed that TCR association rates differed between HLA loci, peaking at DRB1 and bottoming out at HLA-C. The dataset shows that most TCR sequences were rare, while some public TCRs occurred in many donors. Being productive about 87% or about 30% of the time was typical of most TCR beta V segments in an earlier analysis.

Primers included in the PCR were 60 Vbeta and 13 Jbeta primers. TCRdb keeps only in-frame clones here, not all; method: immunoSEQ multiplex PCR. The sample consists of some 99,000 clones, 76% of them appearing once. Sample: PBMCs. The sequence derives from a woman in her fifties or sixties in good health and CMV-seropositive. The genes are TRBV19 and TRBJ1-5; possible D gene TRBD1, 6 bases. CDR3 sequence reads: CASRGGGRNQPQHF. CDR3 nucleotide sequence: TGTGCCAGTAGGGGAGGGGGACGGAATCAGCCCCAGCATTTT.